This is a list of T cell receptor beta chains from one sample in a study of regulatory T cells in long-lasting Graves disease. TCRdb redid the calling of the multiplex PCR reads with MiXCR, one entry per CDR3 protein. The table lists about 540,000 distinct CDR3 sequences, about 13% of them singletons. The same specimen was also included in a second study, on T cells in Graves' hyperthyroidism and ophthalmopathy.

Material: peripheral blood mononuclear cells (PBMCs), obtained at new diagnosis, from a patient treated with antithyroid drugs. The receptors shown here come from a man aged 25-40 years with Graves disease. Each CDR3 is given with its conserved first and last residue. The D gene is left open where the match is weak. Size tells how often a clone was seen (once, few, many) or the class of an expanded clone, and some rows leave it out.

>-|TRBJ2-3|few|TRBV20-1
CSARDRTRGLGDTQYF
TGCAGTGCTAGAGATCGAACTAGGGGTTTGGGAGATACGCAGTATTTT
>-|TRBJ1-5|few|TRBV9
CASSVGREDQPQHF
TGTGCCAGCAGCGTGGGGCGGGAAGATCAGCCCCAGCATTTT
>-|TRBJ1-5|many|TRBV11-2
CASSPGQMSNQPQHF
TGTGCCAGCAGCCCCGGACAGATGAGCAATCAGCCCCAGCATTTT
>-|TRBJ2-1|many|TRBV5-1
CASSWGGSGSYNEQFF
TGCGCCAGCAGCTGGGGGGGCAGCGGTTCCTACAATGAGCAGTTCTTC
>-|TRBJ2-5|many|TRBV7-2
CASSFSWYQETQYF
TGTGCCAGCAGCTTTTCCTGGTACCAAGAGACCCAGTACTTC
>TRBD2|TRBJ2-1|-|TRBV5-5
CASSLGLGPYNEQFF
TGTGCCAGCAGCCTAGGACTAGGGCCGTACAATGAGCAGTTCTTC
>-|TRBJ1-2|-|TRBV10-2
CASRSGDPYGYTF
TGCGCCAGCAGATCAGGGGATCCCTATGGCTACACCTTC
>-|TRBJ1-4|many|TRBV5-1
CASSFGLPTTKEKLFF
TGCGCCAGCAGCTTCGGGTTGCCCACCACAAAGGAAAAACTGTTTTTT
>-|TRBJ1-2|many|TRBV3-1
CASSQAFTGLYGYTF
TGTGCCAGCAGCCAAGCCTTTACAGGCCTCTATGGCTACACCTTC
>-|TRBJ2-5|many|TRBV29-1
CSGQTVYQETQYF
TGCAGCGGACAAACAGTGTACCAAGAGACCCAGTACTTC
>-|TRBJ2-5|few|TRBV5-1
CASSSGERIGETQYF
TGCGCCAGCAGCTCGGGGGAGAGGATTGGGGAGACCCAGTACTTC
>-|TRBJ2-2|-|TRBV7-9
CASSEHRVGAGELFF
TGTGCCAGCAGCGAACACAGGGTAGGGGCCGGGGAGCTGTTTTTT
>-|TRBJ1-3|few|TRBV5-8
CASRGRHSLSGNTIYF
TGTGCCAGCAGGGGAAGGCACAGCCTATCTGGAAACACCATATATTTT
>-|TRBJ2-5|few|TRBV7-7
CASSQGPAGTQYF
TGTGCTAGCAGCCAGGGACCGGCAGGGACCCAGTACTTC
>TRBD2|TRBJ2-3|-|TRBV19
CARRGLVLVSGRDTQYF
TGTGCCAGACGAGGACTAGTCCTAGTGTCTGGGAGAGATACGCAGTATTTT
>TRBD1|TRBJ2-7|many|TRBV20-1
CSATTGDRGYEQYF
TGCAGTGCTACGACCGGGGACAGGGGGTACGAGCAGTACTTC
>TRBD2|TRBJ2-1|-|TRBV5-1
CASSLGAGAYNAQFF
TGCGCCAGCAGCTTGGGAGCGGGAGCGTACAATGCGCAGTTCTTC
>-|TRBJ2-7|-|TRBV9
CASSPLGQGGAGEQYF
TGTGCCAGCAGCCCCCTCGGTCAGGGTGGGGCGGGCGAGCAGTACTTC
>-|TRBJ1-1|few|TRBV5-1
CASSSRGGGEAFF
TGCGCCAGCAGCTCCCGGGGAGGCGGTGAAGCTTTCTTT
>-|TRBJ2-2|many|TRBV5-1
CASSLAPPENTGELFF
TGCGCCAGCAGCTTGGCTCCCCCAGAGAACACCGGGGAGCTGTTTTTT
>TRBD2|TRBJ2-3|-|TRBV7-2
CASSGLAGPDTQYF
TGTGCCAGCAGCGGACTAGCGGGACCAGATACGCAGTATTTT
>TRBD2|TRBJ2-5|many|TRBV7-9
CASSIPGLANETQYF
TGTGCCAGCAGCATACCGGGACTAGCGAACGAGACCCAGTACTTC
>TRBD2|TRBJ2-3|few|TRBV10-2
CASKAGLNTDTQYF
TGCGCCAGCAAAGCGGGACTGAACACAGATACGCAGTATTTT
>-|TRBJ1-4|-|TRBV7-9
CASSFGQILPATNEKLFF
TGTGCCAGCAGCTTCGGACAGATTCTTCCAGCAACTAATGAAAAACTGTTTTTT
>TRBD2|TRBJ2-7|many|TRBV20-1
CSARLADYEQYF
TGCAGTGCTAGACTAGCGGACTACGAGCAGTACTTC
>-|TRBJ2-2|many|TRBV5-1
CASSLGERTGELFF
TGCGCCAGCAGCTTGGGGGAGAGGACCGGGGAGCTGTTTTTT
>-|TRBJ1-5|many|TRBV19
CASSLAGGYSNQPQHF
TGTGCCAGCAGCTTAGCGGGGGGGTATAGCAATCAGCCCCAGCATTTT
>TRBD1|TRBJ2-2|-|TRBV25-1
CASRMDRAGVSGELFF
TGTGCCAGCAGGATGGACAGGGCAGGGGTGAGCGGGGAGCTGTTTTTT
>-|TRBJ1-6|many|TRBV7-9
CASSLAPRQAERSPLHF
TGTGCCAGCAGCTTAGCGCCTCGGCAGGCGGAACGGTCACCCCTCCACTTT
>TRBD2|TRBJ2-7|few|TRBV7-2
CASSRTRRGSSYEQYF
TGTGCCAGCAGTCGCACCCGGCGGGGGTCCTCCTACGAGCAGTACTTC
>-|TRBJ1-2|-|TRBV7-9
CASRGPGSYTF
TGTGCCAGCCGGGGCCCAGGTAGCTACACCTTC
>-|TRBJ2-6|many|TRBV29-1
CSVDSSGANVLTF
TGCAGCGTTGACTCCTCTGGGGCCAACGTCCTGACTTTC
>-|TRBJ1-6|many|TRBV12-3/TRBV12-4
CASSPKGGGYSPLHF
TGTGCCAGCAGTCCCAAGGGGGGCGGATATTCACCCCTCCACTTT
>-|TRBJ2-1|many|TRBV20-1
CSAAGTYNEQFF
TGCAGTGCTGCGGGGACCTACAATGAGCAGTTCTTC
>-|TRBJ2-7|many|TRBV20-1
CSARDTRALSF
TGCAGTGCTAGAGACACGAGGGCTCTCTCCTTC
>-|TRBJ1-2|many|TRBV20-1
CSASSGEGHGYTF
TGCAGTGCTAGTTCCGGGGAGGGTCATGGCTACACCTTC
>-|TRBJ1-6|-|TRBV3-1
CASSPQGLPYNSPLHF
TGTGCCAGCAGCCCACAGGGTTTGCCCTATAATTCACCCCTCCACTTT
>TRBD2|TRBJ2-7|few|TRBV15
CATSRDSQRGSYEQYF
TGTGCCACCAGCAGAGATTCCCAGCGGGGCTCCTACGAGCAGTACTTC
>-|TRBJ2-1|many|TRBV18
CASSPHNEQFF
TGTGCCAGCTCACCCCACAATGAGCAGTTCTTC
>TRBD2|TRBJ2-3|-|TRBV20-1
CSALGTIRTDTQYF
TGCAGTGCTCTAGGGACTATAAGGACAGATACGCAGTATTTT
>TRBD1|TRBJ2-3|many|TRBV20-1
CSARGGTGGNTDTQYF
TGCAGTGCTAGAGGCGGGACAGGGGGGAACACAGATACGCAGTATTTT
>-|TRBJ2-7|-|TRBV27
CASSLSGYTYEQYF
TGTGCCAGCAGTTTAAGCGGGTACACCTACGAGCAGTACTTC
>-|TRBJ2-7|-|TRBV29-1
CSVESGFEQYF
TGCAGCGTTGAGTCCGGGTTCGAGCAGTACTTC
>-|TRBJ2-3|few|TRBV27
CATTNGTDTQYF
TGTGCCACCACCAATGGCACAGATACGCAGTATTTT
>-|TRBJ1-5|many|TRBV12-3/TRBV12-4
CASTSNRGALQPQHF
TGTGCCAGCACCTCCAATCGGGGGGCGTTACAGCCCCAGCATTTT
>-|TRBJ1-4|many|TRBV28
CASSFFETAGTNEKLFF
TGTGCCAGCAGTTTTTTCGAGACTGCGGGCACTAATGAAAAACTGTTTTTT
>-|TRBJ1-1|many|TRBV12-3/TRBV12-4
CASSPYDGEAFF
TGTGCCAGCAGTCCCTACGACGGTGAAGCTTTCTTT
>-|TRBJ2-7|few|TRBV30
CAWVGQYEQYF
TGTGCCTGGGTCGGACAGTACGAGCAGTACTTC
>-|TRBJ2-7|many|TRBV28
CASSLWDSYEQYF
TGTGCCAGCAGTTTGTGGGACTCCTACGAGCAGTACTTC
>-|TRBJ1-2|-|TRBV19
CASSRGRAGTSGYTF
TGTGCCAGTAGTAGAGGCCGGGCAGGCACGAGTGGCTACACCTTC
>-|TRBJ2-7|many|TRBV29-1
CSVEAGPYEQYF
TGCAGCGTTGAGGCAGGCCCCTACGAGCAGTACTTC
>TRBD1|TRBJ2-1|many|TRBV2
CASRRRDRGDNEQFF
TGTGCCAGCAGACGCCGGGACAGGGGGGACAATGAGCAGTTCTTC
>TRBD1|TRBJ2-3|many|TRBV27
CASSLRGQGRTDTQYF
TGTGCCAGCAGTTTAAGGGGACAGGGGAGAACAGATACGCAGTATTTT
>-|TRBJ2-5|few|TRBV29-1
CSITGEVWETQYF
TGCAGCATCACCGGAGAGGTCTGGGAGACCCAGTACTTC
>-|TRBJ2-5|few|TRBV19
CASSGDTETQYF
TGTGCCAGTAGTGGGGACACTGAGACCCAGTACTTC